This T cell receptor beta chain was documented in a study of T cells in Graves' hyperthyroidism and ophthalmopathy. Study-level results: Model-based prediction identified ophthalmopathy a median roughly six months prior to its onset.

Lactation, pregnancy, other autoimmune disease or uncontrolled infection excluded patients. Diagnoses were made from clinical symptoms, serum measures (thyroxine and TRAb), thyroid ultrasound and orbital computed tomography. This CDR3 contains 15 residues. V was clipped by 3 bases and J by 4 bases; unmatched bases: 6. Germline V gene data show CDR1 as LNHNV and CDR2 as YYDKDF (reference sequence). TCR beta CDR3 regions were amplified from RNA. First-round RT-PCR of the TCR CDR3 relied on the HTBI primer set. MiXCR, applied by TCRdb to the multiplex PCR reads, yields one record per CDR3 protein. The table records about 640,000 distinct CDR3 sequences, 45% of them present only once. This clonotype was seen ten or more times. The antigen remains unidentified.

This clonotype was obtained from an adult man with Graves' disease, either hyperthyroidism or ophthalmopathy (not recorded which). The gene calls are TRBV15 and TRBJ1-5, with 7 bases identical to TRBD1. Sequencing input: peripheral blood or thyroid tissue (not recorded which). For the CDR3, the DNA is TGTGCCACCAGCAGGGCCGGGACAGAGAATCAGCCCCAGCATTTT. Its protein product is CATSRAGTENQPQHF.